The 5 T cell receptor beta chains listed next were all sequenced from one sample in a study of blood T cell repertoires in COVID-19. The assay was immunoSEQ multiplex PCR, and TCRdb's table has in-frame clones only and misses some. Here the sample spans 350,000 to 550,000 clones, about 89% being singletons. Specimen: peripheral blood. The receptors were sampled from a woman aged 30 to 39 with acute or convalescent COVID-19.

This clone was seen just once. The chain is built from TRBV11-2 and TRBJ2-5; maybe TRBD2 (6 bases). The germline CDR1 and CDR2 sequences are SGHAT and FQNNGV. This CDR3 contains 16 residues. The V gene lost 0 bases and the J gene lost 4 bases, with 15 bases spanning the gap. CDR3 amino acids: CASSLDFGGLGETQYF. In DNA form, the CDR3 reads TGTGCCAGCAGCTTAGATTTCGGAGGGCTGGGAGAGACCCAGTACTTC.

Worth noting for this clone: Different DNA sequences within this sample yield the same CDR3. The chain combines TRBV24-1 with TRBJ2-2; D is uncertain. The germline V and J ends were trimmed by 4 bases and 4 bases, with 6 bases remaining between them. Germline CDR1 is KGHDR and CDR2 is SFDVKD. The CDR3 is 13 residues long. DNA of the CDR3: TGTGCCACCAGTGACCCACTCACCGGGGAGCTGTTTTTT. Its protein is CATSDPLTGELFF.

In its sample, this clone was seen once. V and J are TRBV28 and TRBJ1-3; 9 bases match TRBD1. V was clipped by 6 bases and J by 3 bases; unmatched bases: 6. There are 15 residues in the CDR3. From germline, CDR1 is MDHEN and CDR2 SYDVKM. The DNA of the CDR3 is TGTGCCAGCAGAGCACAGGGGGCGCTTGGAAACACCATATATTTT. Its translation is CASRAQGALGNTIYF.

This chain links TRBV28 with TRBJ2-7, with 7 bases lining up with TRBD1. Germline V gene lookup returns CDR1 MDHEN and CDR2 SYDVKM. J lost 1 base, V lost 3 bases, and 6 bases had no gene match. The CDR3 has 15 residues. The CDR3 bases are TGTGCCAGCAGTTTGGACAGGTGGGTTTCCTACGAGCAGTACTTC. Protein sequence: CASSLDRWVSYEQYF.

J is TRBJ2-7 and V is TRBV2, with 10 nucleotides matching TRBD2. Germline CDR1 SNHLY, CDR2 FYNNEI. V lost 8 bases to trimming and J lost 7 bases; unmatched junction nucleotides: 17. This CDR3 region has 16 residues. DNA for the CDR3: TGTGCCAGCTCAAACGCCCGGAGCGGGGGGGCCGGAGAGCAGTACTTC. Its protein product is CASSNARSGGAGEQYF.